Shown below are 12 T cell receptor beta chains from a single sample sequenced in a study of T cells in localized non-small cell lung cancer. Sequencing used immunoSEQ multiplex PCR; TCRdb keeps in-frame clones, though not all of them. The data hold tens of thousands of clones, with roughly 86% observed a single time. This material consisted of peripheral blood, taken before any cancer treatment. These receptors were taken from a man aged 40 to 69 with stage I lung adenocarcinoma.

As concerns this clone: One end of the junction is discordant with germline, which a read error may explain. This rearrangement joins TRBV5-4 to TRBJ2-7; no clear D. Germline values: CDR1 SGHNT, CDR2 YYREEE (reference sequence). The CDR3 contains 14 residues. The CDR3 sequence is CASSLAGSNYGQYF. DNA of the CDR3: TGTGCCAGCAGCTTGGCAGGCTCGAACTACGGGCAGTACTTC.

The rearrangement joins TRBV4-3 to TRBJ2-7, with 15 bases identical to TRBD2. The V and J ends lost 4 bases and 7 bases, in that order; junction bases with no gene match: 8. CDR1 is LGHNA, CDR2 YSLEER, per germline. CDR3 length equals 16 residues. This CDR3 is CASSLGLAGGNREQYF. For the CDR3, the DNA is TGCGCCAGCAGCCTGGGACTAGCGGGAGGTAATCGGGAGCAGTACTTC.

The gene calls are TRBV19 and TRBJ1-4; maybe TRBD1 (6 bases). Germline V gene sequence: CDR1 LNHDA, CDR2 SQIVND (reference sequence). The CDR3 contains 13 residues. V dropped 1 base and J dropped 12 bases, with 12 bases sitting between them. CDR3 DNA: TGTGCCAGTAGTATAGTGCGGCAGGGGCAACTGTTTTTT. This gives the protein CASSIVRQGQLFF. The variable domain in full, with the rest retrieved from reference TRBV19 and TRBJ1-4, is DGGITQSPKYLFRKEGQNVTLSCEQNLNHDAMYWYRQDPGQGLRLIYYSQIVNDFQKGDIAEGYSVSREKKESFPLTVTSAQKNPTAFYLCASSIVRQGQLFFGSGTQLSVL.

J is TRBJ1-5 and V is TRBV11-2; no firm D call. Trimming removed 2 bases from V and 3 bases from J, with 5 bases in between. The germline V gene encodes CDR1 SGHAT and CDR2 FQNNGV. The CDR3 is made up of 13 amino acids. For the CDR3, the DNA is TGTGCCAGCAGCTTATTTTCCAATCAGCCCCAGCATTTT. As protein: CASSLFSNQPQHF.

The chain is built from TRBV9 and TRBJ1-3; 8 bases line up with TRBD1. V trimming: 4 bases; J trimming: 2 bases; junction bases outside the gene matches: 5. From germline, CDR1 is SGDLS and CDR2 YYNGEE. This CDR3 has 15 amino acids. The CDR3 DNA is TGTGCCAGCAGCCCGGCGGGACAGGCTGGAAACACCATATATTTT. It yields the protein CASSPAGQAGNTIYF.

The CDR3 DNA is TGTGCCGCCTCTAGCGGGAGCTCCTACAATGAGCAGTTCTTC. Amino acids: CAASSGSSYNEQFF. This chain links TRBV19 with TRBJ2-1; 10 nucleotides line up with TRBD2. V dropped 11 bases and J dropped 0; count of bases not matched to a gene: 4. CDR1 and CDR2 from the germline V gene are LNHDA and SQIVND (reference sequence). The CDR3 has 14 amino acids.

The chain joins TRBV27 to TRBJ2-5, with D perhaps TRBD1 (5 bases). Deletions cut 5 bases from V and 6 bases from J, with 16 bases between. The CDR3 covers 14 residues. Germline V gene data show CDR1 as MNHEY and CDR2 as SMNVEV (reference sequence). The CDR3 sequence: CASSLDSLTKTQYF. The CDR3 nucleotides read TGTGCCAGCAGTCTCGACAGTCTCACGAAGACCCAGTACTTC.

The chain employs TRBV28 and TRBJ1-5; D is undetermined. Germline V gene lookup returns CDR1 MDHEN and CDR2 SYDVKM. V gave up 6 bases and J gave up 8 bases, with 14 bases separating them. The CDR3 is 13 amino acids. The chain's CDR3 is CASSPAGSEPQHF. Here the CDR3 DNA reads TGTGCCAGCAGCCCGGCGGGGTCGGAGCCCCAGCATTTT.

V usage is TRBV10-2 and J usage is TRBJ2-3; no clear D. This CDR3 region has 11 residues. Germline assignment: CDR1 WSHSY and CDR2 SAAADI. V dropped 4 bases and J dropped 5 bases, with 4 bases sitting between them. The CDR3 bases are TGCGCCAGCAGTGTGGGAGATACGCAGTATTTT. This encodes CASSVGDTQYF.

The CDR3 loop is CASSPLVTAGELFF. Here the CDR3 DNA reads TGTGCCAGCAGCCCCCTTGTAACCGCCGGGGAGCTGTTTTTT. This chain joins TRBV5-5 and TRBJ2-2, with no clear D. This CDR3 has 14 amino acids. V was shortened by 4 bases and J by 6 bases, with 13 bases between the two germline ends. Per germline, CDR1 SGHKS and CDR2 YYEKEE (reference sequence). Full variable domain (rest looked up from reference TRBV5-5 and TRBJ2-2): DAGVTQSPTHLIKTRGQQVTLRCSPISGHKSVSWYQQVLGQGPQFIFQYYEKEERGRGNFPDRFSARQFPNYSSELNVNALLLGDSALYLCASSPLVTAGELFFGEGSRLTVL.

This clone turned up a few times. The CDR3 here is CSAERRDRGYNEQFF. DNA of the CDR3: TGCAGCGCCGAACGCCGGGACAGGGGTTACAATGAGCAGTTCTTC. The chain carries TRBV29-1 and TRBJ2-1; TRBD1 matches 10 bases. J was trimmed by 4 bases and V by 7 bases; bases with no gene match: 10. The CDR3 runs 15 residues. Germline V gene sequence: CDR1 SQVTM, CDR2 ANQGSEA.

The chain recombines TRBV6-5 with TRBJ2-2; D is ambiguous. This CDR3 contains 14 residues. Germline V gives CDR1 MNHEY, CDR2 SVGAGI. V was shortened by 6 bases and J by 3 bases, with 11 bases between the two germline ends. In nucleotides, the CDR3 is TGTGCCAGCAGGTTACAGTACCACACCGGGGAGCTGTTTTTT. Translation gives CASRLQYHTGELFF.